Reported below is one TCR beta chain. CD4+ T cells from unexposed donors were obtained before the COVID-19 pandemic (2011-2018). The data belong to a study of CD4 T cells in relation to SARS-CoV-2 and coronaviruses. Germline CDR1 and CDR2: MDHEN and SYDVKM. V lost 4 bases to trimming and J lost 6 bases; unmatched junction nucleotides: 7. The CDR3 has 15 amino acids. Generated by immunoSEQ multiplex PCR, the TCRdb table keeps only in-frame clones and is missing some. The table includes 60,000 to 65,000 clones, about 95% detected once. The sequenced sample consisted of naive CD4+ T cells from PBMCs. As for subset: naive CD4+ T cells isolated by negative enrichment. The chain joins TRBV28 to TRBJ2-4, with 9 bases identical to TRBD2. This receptor was obtained from a human donor in good health. The chain's CDR3 is CASSYGGRAGNIQYF. The DNA of the CDR3 is TGTGCCAGCAGTTACGGCGGGAGGGCCGGAAACATTCAGTACTTC.